This T cell receptor (beta chain) was recovered during a study of CD8 T cells in ankylosing spondylitis (dated by TCRdb to 2016 to 2017). Regarding the complete study: The study profiled T cell receptor beta repertoires in healthy donors and ankylosing spondylitis patients to find disease-linked TCR variants. The full study cohort comprised 25 or so ankylosing spondylitis patients and 85 to 120 healthy donors. Peripheral blood was sampled, and synovial fluid was also collected from ankylosing spondylitis patients. The investigation overall reported the following: In peripheral blood, the disease-linked clones were found at relatively low frequencies and had a CD8+ phenotype. Some motif variants had previously been reported in the synovial fluid and blood of reactive arthritis patients, which suggests shared mechanisms of disease initiation. According to the report, matched synovial fluid samples from ankylosing spondylitis patients were significantly enriched for the disease-linked clones. Blood from ankylosing spondylitis patients appeared to be characterized by a TCR beta motif made up of seven or eight highly homologous amino acid variants.

TCRdb names Illumina HiSeq 2500 as the instrument used. Quantitative 5'-RACE with molecular barcodes was used to prepare TCR beta libraries. The study's processing was this. A new computational method, built on a probabilistic model of VDJ rearrangement, was used to identify disease-linked TCR variants. TCRdb redid the processing of the public reads, applying fastp at Q25 and MiXCR, and retained in-frame beta chains. Records with the same CDR3 protein are collapsed into one entry carrying the most frequent genes and DNA. What appears here as the V and J calls and clone size reflects TCRdb's work, not the paper's. This sample lists hundreds of thousands of distinct CDR3 sequences; roughly 12% were detected once. The ten biggest clones cover 0.45% to 0.6% of the sample. To note about this clonotype: The target of this receptor is not known. No base quality information exists; no much larger clone differs at one position.

V and J lose 1 base and 0 bases, and a span of 7 bases separates them. The CDR3, from cysteine to phenylalanine, totals 15 residues. The kept DNA is CDR3 alone, 45 bases in frame from the first base. Taken from the germline V gene, the CDR1 and CDR2 loops are SQVTM and ANQGSEA. The chain links TRBV29-1 with TRBJ2-6, with no reliable assignment of the D segment. Sequencing was carried out using blood, either unsorted or a sorted T cell fraction (not recorded which). The TCR originated in a male donor with ankylosing spondylitis. The DNA is TGCAGCGTTGAAGGGGCAGCCTCTGGGGCCAACGTCCTGACTTTC. Translated, this is CSVEGAASGANVLTF.